The table lists the clone carrying this T cell receptor (beta chain) with many counts. The sample comes from a study of T cells in Graves' hyperthyroidism and ophthalmopathy. Clinicians diagnosed patients from clinical symptoms, serum thyroxine and TRAb, thyroid ultrasound and orbital computed tomography. Researchers took RNA transcripts and amplified the TCR beta CDR3 regions from them. HTBI primers drove first-round RT-PCR of the TCR CDR3. MiXCR was run by TCRdb on the multiplex PCR reads, yielding one entry per CDR3 protein. The sample includes a few hundred thousand distinct CDR3 sequences, about 20% of them seen just once. The V end lost 0 bases, the J end lost 1 base, and 3 bases lay between the germline ends. Germline CDR1 MNHEY, CDR2 SVGAGI. The CDR3 is 13 amino acids.

The chain combines TRBV6-5 with TRBJ1-1; D unresolved. The sequencing sample was made of blood. This clonotype originated in a woman aged 65 to 85 with Graves' ophthalmopathy. Written as DNA, the CDR3 is TGTGCCAGCAGTTACTCAACGAACACTGAAGCTTTCTTT. Encoded protein: CASSYSTNTEAFF.